Shown below are 7 T cell receptor beta chains from a single sample sequenced in a study of CD8 T cells in Susac syndrome. Reverse transcription of about 0.5 to 1 ug RNA used random hexamers. TCRdb analysed the immunoSEQ multiplex PCR reads with MiXCR anew, one entry per CDR3 protein. The repertoire consists of 50,000 to 60,000 distinct CDR3 sequences, with around nine tenths occurring once and the leading ten covering approximately 0.18%. The sequencing sample was made of CD8+ T cells from PBMCs. These receptor sequences come from a human donor in good health.

This clonotype was observed once. This rearrangement joins TRBV5-4 to TRBJ1-1, with no clear D. CDR3 length: 14 residues. The germline V gene encodes CDR1 SGHNT and CDR2 YYREEE (reference sequence). V was trimmed by 0 bases and J by 0 bases, leaving 6 bases between them. In DNA form, the CDR3 reads TGTGCCAGCAGCTTGGACGGGGTGAACACTGAAGCTTTCTTT. It yields the protein CASSLDGVNTEAFF.

The chain couples TRBV10-2 to TRBJ2-7; D unclear. Per the germline V gene, CDR1 is WSHSY and CDR2 is SAAADI. V was cut by 3 bases and J by 2 bases, with 17 bases left in between. The CDR3 spans 16 residues. The CDR3, as DNA: TGCGCCAGCAGTGACTCGATTTTGCACTCGGCCTACGAGCAGTACTTC. This translates into CASSDSILHSAYEQYF.

The chain carries TRBV27 and TRBJ2-3, with a possible D match to TRBD2 (5 bases). The CDR3 length is 13 residues. V was shortened by 3 bases and J by 8 bases, with 12 bases between the two germline ends. Germline-derived CDR1 and CDR2 are MNHEY and SMNVEV (reference sequence). CDR3 protein: CASSFEGPGTQYF. CDR3 in DNA: TGTGCCAGCAGTTTTGAGGGCCCAGGTACGCAGTATTTT.

The J gene is TRBJ1-6, the V gene TRBV15; possibly TRBD1 for D (5 bases). CDR1 LNHNV and CDR2 YYDKDF come from the germline V gene (reference sequence). The CDR3 totals 19 residues. V lost 1 base and J lost 5, with 21 bases in between. The CDR3 spells CATSRGSGRGTDNNSPLHF. In DNA form, the CDR3 reads TGTGCCACCAGCAGAGGTTCGGGGAGGGGAACAGACAATAATTCACCCCTCCACTTT.

This chain connects TRBV30 to TRBJ2-1; 11 positions agree with TRBD2. Trimming removed 0 bases from V and 7 bases from J; junction bases left unmatched: 8. Germline V gene sequence: CDR1 GTSNPN, CDR2 SVGIG (reference sequence). The CDR3 runs 16 residues. CDR3 nucleotide sequence: TGTGCCTGGAGTGTACAGGCTAGCGGGGGGTGGAATGAGCAGTTCTTC. Encoded protein: CAWSVQASGGWNEQFF.

V and J are TRBV19 and TRBJ1-1; D not certain. This CDR3 has 14 amino acids. Germline values: CDR1 LNHDA, CDR2 SQIVND (reference sequence). V shed 4 bases and J shed 5 bases, with 14 bases lying between them. The CDR3 coding sequence is TGTGCCAGTAGTACGAGAGGGCTCGGGACTGAAGCTTTCTTT. As protein: CASSTRGLGTEAFF.

This rearrangement joins TRBV4-2 to TRBJ2-1; 7 positions agree with TRBD2. The V gene end was trimmed by 0 bases and the J gene end by 4 bases; junction bases not matched to a gene: 6. This CDR3 has 16 amino acids. Germline loops: CDR1 LGHNA, CDR2 YNFKEQ. The CDR3 DNA reads as TGTGCCAGCAGCCAAGAGGCTAGCGGTGAATACAATGAGCAGTTCTTC. Translated, it gives CASSQEASGEYNEQFF.